This is a list of T cell receptor beta chains from one sample in a study of PD-L1 blockade in urothelial cancer. This table comes from immunoSEQ multiplex PCR, and its TCRdb copy is limited to in-frame clones, with some not included. The sample lists around 100,000 clones, around 82% occurring once. The material sequenced was PBMCs, taken around atezolizumab (anti-PD-L1) treatment. The source is a man aged 45 to 65 with urothelial cancer. CDR3s include the opening cysteine and the closing phenylalanine or tryptophan. A D gene is named only where the DNA matches it firmly. Rows give clone size only sometimes, using once, few, many, or a class for an expanded clone.

V	D	size	J	CDR3	DNA
TRBV14	TRBD1	once	TRBJ1-2	CASSPGTGPYYTF	TGTGCCAGCAGCCCCGGGACAGGTCCATACTACACCTTC
TRBV6-1	TRBD1	once	TRBJ2-7	CASSEAGTGRITQYF	TGTGCCAGCAGTGAAGCGGGGACAGGGAGGATCACGCAGTACTTC
TRBV6-1	.	.	TRBJ2-3	CASSETGSDTQYF	TGTGCCAGCAGTGAAACAGGCTCGGATACGCAGTATTTT
TRBV5-1	TRBD1	.	TRBJ1-3	CASSATGASGNTIYF	TGCGCCAGCAGCGCCACAGGGGCCTCTGGAAACACCATATATTTT
TRBV21-1	.	.	TRBJ1-6	CASSKLKTGRGSPLHF	TGTGCCAGCAGCAAATTGAAGACAGGGCGAGGGTCACCCCTCCACTTT
TRBV19	TRBD1	.	TRBJ2-7	CASSSTGTGGYEQYF	TGTGCCAGTAGTTCAACCGGGACAGGGGGCTACGAGCAGTACTTC
TRBV1	.	.	TRBJ2-1	CTSSQPTSNEQFF	TGCACCAGCAGCCAACCCACTAGCAATGAGCAGTTCTTC
TRBV5-4	TRBD2	.	TRBJ2-1	CASSSALAGVKGNEQFF	TGTGCCAGCAGCTCCGCGCTAGCGGGAGTTAAAGGTAATGAGCAGTTCTTC
TRBV11-2	.	.	TRBJ1-2	CASSLSLPGGKNYGYTF	TGTGCCAGCAGCTTATCCCTGCCGGGGGGGAAAAACTATGGCTACACCTTC
TRBV25-1	TRBD2	.	TRBJ2-7	CASSHSGLLYEQYF	TGTGCCAGCAGTCATTCGGGACTACTCTACGAGCAGTACTTC
TRBV9	TRBD2	once	TRBJ2-5	CASSVAGGQETQYF	TGTGCCAGCAGCGTAGCCGGGGGGCAAGAGACCCAGTACTTC
TRBV7-3	TRBD2	.	TRBJ2-1	CASSLGTSVSWNEQFF	TGTGCCAGCAGCTTAGGGACTAGCGTAAGTTGGAATGAGCAGTTCTTC
TRBV16	.	.	TRBJ1-4	CASRLRATNEKLFF	TGTGCCAGCAGGCTGCGGGCAACTAATGAAAAACTGTTTTTT
TRBV28	.	.	TRBJ1-2	CATRGGGYGYTF	TGTGCCACCCGGGGGGGCGGCTATGGCTACACCTTC